This T cell receptor (beta chain) derives from a study of graft-versus-host responses after intestinal transplantation. Study-level background: Tacrolimus plus steroids were given to all recipients for roughly three years, preceded by anti-thymocyte globulin induction.

Details on this clone: The antigen is not known.

This table comes from immunoSEQ multiplex PCR, and its TCRdb copy is limited to in-frame clones, with some not included. The sample contains under 100,000 clones, about 94% of which appear only once. V was clipped by 2 bases and J by 0 bases, with 7 bases between them. CDR3 length equals 14 residues. Germline V CDR1 and CDR2: LNHDA, SQIVND (reference sequence). V is TRBV19 and J is TRBJ1-1; D is uncertain. Material: unstimulated CD4+ T cells sorted from spleen or lymph node cells, obtained before transplant. The clonotype comes from a human donor who was the organ donor for an intestinal transplant. CDR3 in DNA: TGTGCCAGTAGTATATCGGGGTTGAACACTGAAGCTTTCTTT. The encoded protein is CASSISGLNTEAFF. Combining the CDR3 with reference TRBV19 and TRBJ1-1 gives the whole variable domain DGGITQSPKYLFRKEGQNVTLSCEQNLNHDAMYWYRQDPGQGLRLIYYSQIVNDFQKGDIAEGYSVSREKKESFPLTVTSAQKNPTAFYLCASSISGLNTEAFFGQGTRLTVV.